Presented here are 15 T cell receptor beta chains from one specimen sequenced in a study of blood T cell repertoires in COVID-19. Repertoires were generated with immunoSEQ multiplex PCR, while TCRdb's copy carries only in-frame clones and drops some. The sample comprises hundreds of thousands of clones, about 88% of which are singletons, and roughly 7.2% rests with the top ten. Material: peripheral blood. These receptors were obtained from an older woman with COVID-19, enrolled during active disease.

The genes are TRBV5-1 and TRBJ2-7, with D possibly TRBD2 on 6 matching bases. CDR3 length: 14 amino acids. The V and J ends lost 1 base and 4 bases respectively, with 12 bases between them. CDR1 is SGHRS and CDR2 is YFSETQ in the germline V gene. The CDR3 DNA follows: TGCGCCAGCAGCTTGTTCCAGGGAGGATACGAGCAGTACTTC. This sequence encodes CASSLFQGGYEQYF.

The chain links TRBV6-2 or TRBV6-3 to TRBJ2-3; TRBD2 matches 11 bases. Germline V gives CDR1 MNHEY, CDR2 SVGEGT. Trimming removed 5 bases from V and 4 bases from J; junction bases left unmatched: 5. The CDR3 is made up of 15 amino acids. The CDR3 loop reads CASSPLAGGADTQYF. The CDR3, as DNA: TGTGCCAGCAGTCCGCTAGCGGGGGGTGCAGATACGCAGTATTTT.

The V and J genes are TRBV6-5 and TRBJ2-2; 7 positions agree with TRBD1. The trim removed 5 bases at V and 6 bases at J, leaving 9 bases unmatched. Germline CDR1 is MNHEY and CDR2 is SVGAGI. The CDR3 sequence is 15 residues long. CDR3 sequence reads: CASSQPDRRSGELFF. The CDR3 nucleotides are TGTGCCAGCAGTCAGCCGGACAGGAGGTCCGGGGAGCTGTTTTTT.

This clone was detected once. The CDR3: CASSDSSGGFLNEQFF. The DNA of the CDR3 is TGTGCCAGCAGCGATTCTAGCGGGGGGTTTCTCAATGAGCAGTTCTTC. The rearrangement uses TRBV9 and TRBJ2-1, with 11 bases fitting TRBD2. Germline values: CDR1 SGDLS, CDR2 YYNGEE. This CDR3 has 16 residues. Trimming removed 3 bases from V and 6 bases from J; junction bases left unmatched: 8.

The chain is built from TRBV6-5 and TRBJ1-2, with 8 bases lining up with TRBD1. V shed 0 bases and J 0 bases; nucleotides not matched to a gene: 0. The CDR3 covers 15 residues. Germline-derived CDR1 and CDR2 are MNHEY and SVGAGI. The CDR3 DNA follows: TGTGCCAGCAGTTACTCGACAGGGGCTAACTATGGCTACACCTTC. This codes for CASSYSTGANYGYTF.

V is TRBV7-3 and J is TRBJ1-2; 7 bases map to TRBD1. V lost 0 bases, J lost 0 bases, and 4 bases stayed unmatched. Germline V gene data show CDR1 as SGHTA and CDR2 as FQGTGA. CDR3 length equals 16 residues. CDR3 protein: CASSLTKDRTNYGYTF. The CDR3 coding sequence is TGTGCCAGCAGCTTAACAAAGGACAGGACTAACTATGGCTACACCTTC.

The gene calls are TRBV6-5 and TRBJ1-1, with 10 bases matching TRBD1. Germline CDR1 is MNHEY and CDR2 is SVGAGI. The CDR3 loop spans 15 amino acids. Trimming removed 1 base from V and 4 bases from J; junction bases left unmatched: 3. CDR3 bases: TGTGCCAGCAGTTACTTCCGGACAGGGGGCACTGAAGCTTTCTTT. Amino acids: CASSYFRTGGTEAFF.

CDR3 sequence: CASRLAGEYNEQFF. As DNA, the CDR3 is TGTGCCTCCCGACTAGCGGGGGAGTACAATGAGCAGTTCTTC. The chain uses TRBV30 and TRBJ2-1, with 12 bases that match TRBD2. Germline values: CDR1 GTSNPN, CDR2 SVGIG (reference sequence). The CDR3 loop spans 14 amino acids. Unmatched junction bases numbered 5, after V lost 7 bases and J lost 4 bases.

The chain recombines TRBV27 with TRBJ1-3; D gene unclear. Looked up from germline, CDR1 is MNHEY and CDR2 is SMNVEV (reference sequence). V dropped 5 bases and J dropped 4 bases, with 9 bases sitting between them. The CDR3 totals 13 residues. The CDR3 region is CASSLYKGNTIYF. The CDR3 DNA sequence: TGTGCCAGCAGTCTTTACAAGGGAAACACCATATATTTT.

The V call is TRBV7-2, the J call TRBJ2-7, with TRBD2 matching 9 bases. Germline V gene data show CDR1 as SGHTA and CDR2 as FQGNSA. This CDR3 spans 15 amino acids. The J segment lost 3 bases and the V segment lost 0 bases, leaving 3 bases of the junction unmatched. The CDR3 nucleotides are TGTGCCAGCAGCTTAGCGGCTAGCGGGGTCTACGAGCAGTACTTC. Translating it yields CASSLAASGVYEQYF.

The gene calls are TRBV9 and TRBJ2-2, with a weak D call TRBD2 (7 bases). Germline V gene lookup returns CDR1 SGDLS and CDR2 YYNGEE. Trimming removed 1 base at V and 4 bases at J, with 23 bases between. The CDR3 runs to 19 residues. CDR3 sequence reads: CASSVFVGGGRNPTGELFF. CDR3 sequence (DNA): TGTGCCAGCAGCGTATTTGTTGGGGGGGGCAGAAATCCCACCGGGGAGCTGTTTTTT.

The J gene is TRBJ1-2, the V gene TRBV5-4; D not resolved. CDR1 SGHNT and CDR2 YYREEE come from the germline V gene (reference sequence). V was clipped by 0 bases and J by 4 bases, with 10 bases between them. This CDR3 comprises 14 residues. CDR3: CASSLDRNFYGYTF. Written as DNA, the CDR3 is TGTGCCAGCAGCTTGGATAGAAACTTCTATGGCTACACCTTC.

The genes are TRBV7-9 and TRBJ2-7; 9 bases line up with TRBD1. This CDR3 has 16 amino acids. J lost 2 bases, V lost 4 bases, and 9 bases had no gene match. Germline loops: CDR1 SEHNR, CDR2 FQNEAQ (reference sequence). CDR3 region: CASSSTTGTGTYEQYF. DNA for the CDR3: TGTGCCAGCAGCTCCACGACTGGGACAGGGACCTACGAGCAGTACTTC.

The chain links TRBV9 to TRBJ1-2; D is unclear. The length of the CDR3 is 15 residues. V was shortened by 0 bases and J by 7 bases, with 16 bases between the two germline ends. Germline V gene lookup returns CDR1 SGDLS and CDR2 YYNGEE. The CDR3 DNA follows: TGTGCCAGCAGCGTAGAGCCCATCATCACCTCTGGCTACACCTTC. The encoded protein is CASSVEPIITSGYTF.

The chain links TRBV7-9 to TRBJ2-7, with no clear D. This CDR3 is built from 13 residues. From germline, CDR1 is SEHNR and CDR2 FQNEAQ (reference sequence). The V end lost 3 bases, the J end lost 0 bases, and 6 bases lay between the germline ends. CDR3 region: CASSFQVSYEQYF. The CDR3 DNA reads TGTGCCAGCAGCTTCCAGGTCTCCTACGAGCAGTACTTC.